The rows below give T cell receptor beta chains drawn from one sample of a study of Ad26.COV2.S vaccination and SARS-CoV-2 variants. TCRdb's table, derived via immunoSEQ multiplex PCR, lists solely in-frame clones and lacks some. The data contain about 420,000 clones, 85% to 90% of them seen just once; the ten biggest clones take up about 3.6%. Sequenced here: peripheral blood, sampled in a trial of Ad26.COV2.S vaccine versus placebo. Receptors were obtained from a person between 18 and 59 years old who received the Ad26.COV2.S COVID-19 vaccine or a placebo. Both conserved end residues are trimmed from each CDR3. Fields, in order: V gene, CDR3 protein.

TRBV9,ASSVGGGGGKLF
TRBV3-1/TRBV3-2,ASSHADGGEQF
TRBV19,ASSIGGYLLDYGYT
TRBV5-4,ASSLGRTDLYNEQF
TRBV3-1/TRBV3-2,ASSPSGVGEQY
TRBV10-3,AIALGGDQETQY
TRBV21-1,ASSKGGGPPLKYEQY
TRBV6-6,ASSGGTLANYGYT
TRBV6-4,ASSDSWGGVGEQF
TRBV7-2,ASSLALSGFGGELF
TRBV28,ASSLPGSGGFAAQY
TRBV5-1,ASSLTSGGTGEQF
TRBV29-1,SVVGGLGEQF